The rows below give T cell receptor beta chains drawn from one sample of a study of beta chain features in type 1 diabetes. The table came from immunoSEQ multiplex PCR; TCRdb's copy has only in-frame clones and leaves some out. The repertoire consists of 300,000 or so clones, with 14% occurring once and the leading ten covering around 0.016%. The sequenced material came from naive CD4+ T cells from blood. The receptors derive from a man aged 25-45 years with type 1 diabetes. Both conserved end residues are part of each CDR3. The D gene is left open where the match is weak. Size is omitted from some rows. Given values are once, few, many or a class for expanded clones.

J gene	V gene	clone size	D gene	CDR3 DNA	CDR3 protein
TRBJ2-1	TRBV6-4	few	TRBD1	TGTGCCAGCAGTTTGACAGGGTACAATGAGCAGTTCTTC	CASSLTGYNEQFF
TRBJ1-1	TRBV28	NA	NA	TGTGCCAGCAGTCAGGGTGGGACTGAAGCTTTCTTT	CASSQGGTEAFF
TRBJ2-2	TRBV5-1	NA	NA	TGCGCCAGCAGCTTGACGGCAGGGGCGAACACCGGGGAGCTGTTTTTT	CASSLTAGANTGELFF
TRBJ2-3	TRBV19	NA	NA	TGTGCCAGTAGCTCACAGGGCACAGATACGCAGTATTTT	CASSSQGTDTQYF
TRBJ2-5	TRBV5-1	NA	NA	TGCGCCAGCAGCTCGGGGGGCCGGGCAGAGACCCAGTACTTC	CASSSGGRAETQYF
TRBJ2-7	TRBV15	NA	NA	TGTGCCACCAGCAGAGATGGACAGATAGAATACGAGCAGTACTTC	CATSRDGQIEYEQYF
TRBJ1-3	TRBV4-2	few	TRBD1	TGTGCCAGCAGCCAAGTTGCAGGACAGGGCATTGCTAGCTCTGGAAACACCATATATTTT	CASSQVAGQGIASSGNTIYF
TRBJ2-2	TRBV6-5	few	TRBD2	TGTGCCAGCAGTCTTAGCGGGATCGGGGAGCTGTTTTTT	CASSLSGIGELFF
TRBJ1-2	TRBV27	few	TRBD1	TGTGCCAGCAGTTCTCAGACAGGGAACTTAGGCTACACCTTC	CASSSQTGNLGYTF
TRBJ1-2	TRBV5-1	NA	TRBD1	TGCGCCAGCAGCATAGAAGGACAGGGCTTCTATGGCTACACCTTC	CASSIEGQGFYGYTF
TRBJ2-6	TRBV28	NA	NA	TGTGCCACCCACCCGGGGTTCTCCTTCTCTGGGGCCAACGTCCTGACTTTC	CATHPGFSFSGANVLTF
TRBJ2-3	TRBV19	NA	TRBD2	TGTGCCAGTAAGGATAGCGGGAGCACAGATACGCAGTATTTT	CASKDSGSTDTQYF
TRBJ2-3	TRBV7-9	NA	TRBD2	TGTGCCAGCAGCTTAATTCATCTAGCGGGCACAGATACGCAGTATTTT	CASSLIHLAGTDTQYF
TRBJ2-1	TRBV7-2	NA	NA	TGTGCCAGCGGGGAGGGGGTGTACAATGAGCAGTTCTTC	CASGEGVYNEQFF
TRBJ2-2	TRBV4-2	NA	TRBD2	TGTGCCAGCAGCCAGGAGACTAGCGGGGGTCTGAACACCGGGGAGCTGTTTTTT	CASSQETSGGLNTGELFF
TRBJ2-1	TRBV5-1	NA	NA	TGCGCCAGCAGCTCACTGTACAATGAGCAGTTCTTC	CASSSLYNEQFF
TRBJ2-5	TRBV9	NA	NA	TGTGCCAGCAGCGTAGATGGACATGAGGAGACCCAGTACTTC	CASSVDGHEETQYF
TRBJ2-7	TRBV5-1	NA	TRBD2	TGCGCCAGCAGCAGACCGGGACTAGCGGGAAATTTCTCCTACGAGCAGTACTTC	CASSRPGLAGNFSYEQYF
TRBJ2-3	TRBV4-3	few	NA	TGCGCCAGCAGTCGCCGGAGCACAGATACGCAGTATTTT	CASSRRSTDTQYF